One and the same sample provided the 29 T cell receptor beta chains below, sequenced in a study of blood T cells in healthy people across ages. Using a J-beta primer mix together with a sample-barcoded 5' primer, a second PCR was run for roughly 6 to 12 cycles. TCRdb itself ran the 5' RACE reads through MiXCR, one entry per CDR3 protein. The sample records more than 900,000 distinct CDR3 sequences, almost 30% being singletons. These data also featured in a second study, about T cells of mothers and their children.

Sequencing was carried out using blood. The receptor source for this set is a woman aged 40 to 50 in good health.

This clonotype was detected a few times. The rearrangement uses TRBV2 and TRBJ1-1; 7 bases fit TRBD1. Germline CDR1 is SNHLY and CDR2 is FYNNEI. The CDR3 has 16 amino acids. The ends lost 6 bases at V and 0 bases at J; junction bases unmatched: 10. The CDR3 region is CASRKTGLKVNTEAFF. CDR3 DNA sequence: TGTGCCAGCAGGAAGACAGGGTTAAAGGTGAACACTGAAGCTTTCTTT.

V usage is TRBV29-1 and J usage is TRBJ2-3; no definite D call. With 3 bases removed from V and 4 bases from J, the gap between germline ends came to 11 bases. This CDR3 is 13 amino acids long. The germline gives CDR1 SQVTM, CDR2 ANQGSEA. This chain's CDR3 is CSVDQVVADTQYF. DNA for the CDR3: TGCAGCGTTGATCAGGTTGTGGCAGATACGCAGTATTTT.

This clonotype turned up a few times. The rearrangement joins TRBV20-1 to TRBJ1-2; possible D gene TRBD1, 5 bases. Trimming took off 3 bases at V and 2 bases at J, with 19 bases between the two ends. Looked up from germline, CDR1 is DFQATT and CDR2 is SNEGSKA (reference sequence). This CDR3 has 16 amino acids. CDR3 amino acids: CSASEGRSRVNYGYTF. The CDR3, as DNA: TGCAGTGCTAGTGAAGGTCGGAGCAGGGTGAACTATGGCTACACCTTC.

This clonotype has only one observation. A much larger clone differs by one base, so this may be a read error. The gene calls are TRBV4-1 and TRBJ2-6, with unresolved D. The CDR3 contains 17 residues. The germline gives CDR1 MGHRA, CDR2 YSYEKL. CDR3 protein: CASRPTFVGSGTNVLTF. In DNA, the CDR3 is TGCGCCAGCAGACCAACCTTCGTGGGGTCTGGGACCAACGTCCTGACTTTC.

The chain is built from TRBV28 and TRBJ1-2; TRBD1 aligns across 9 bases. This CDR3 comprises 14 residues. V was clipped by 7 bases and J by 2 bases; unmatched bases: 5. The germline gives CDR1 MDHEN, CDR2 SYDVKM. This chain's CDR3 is CASTRTGENYGYTF. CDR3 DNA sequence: TGTGCCAGCACCCGGACAGGGGAGAACTATGGCTACACCTTC.

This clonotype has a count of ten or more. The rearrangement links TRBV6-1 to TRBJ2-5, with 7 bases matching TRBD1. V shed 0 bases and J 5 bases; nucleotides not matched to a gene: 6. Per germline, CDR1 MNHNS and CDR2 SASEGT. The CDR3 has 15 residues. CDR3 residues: CASSEAQTGAETQYF. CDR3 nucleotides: TGTGCCAGCAGTGAAGCCCAAACAGGGGCGGAGACCCAGTACTTC.

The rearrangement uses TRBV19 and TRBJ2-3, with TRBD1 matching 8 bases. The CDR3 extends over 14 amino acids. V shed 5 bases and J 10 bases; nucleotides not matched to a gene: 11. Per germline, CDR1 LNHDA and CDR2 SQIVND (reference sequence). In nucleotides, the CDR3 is TGTGCCAGTAGTCCTACAGGGGGACGCCGGGCGCAGTATTTT. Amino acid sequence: CASSPTGGRRAQYF.

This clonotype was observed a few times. As DNA, the CDR3 is TGTGCCAGCAGACTAAGAGACGGGGATAATTCACCCCTCCACTTT. It specifies CASRLRDGDNSPLHF. V and J are TRBV27 and TRBJ1-6; D remains ambiguous. The V end was cut by 6 bases, the J end by 5 bases, with 14 bases between. CDR3 length: 15 amino acids. Germline V gene lookup returns CDR1 MNHEY and CDR2 SMNVEV (reference sequence).

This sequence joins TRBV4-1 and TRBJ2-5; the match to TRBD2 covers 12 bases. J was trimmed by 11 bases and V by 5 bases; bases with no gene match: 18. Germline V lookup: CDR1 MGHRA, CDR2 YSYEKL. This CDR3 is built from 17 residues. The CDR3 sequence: CASSSHPLAGGRNKQYF. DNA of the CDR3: TGCGCCAGCAGCTCCCACCCACTAGCGGGGGGACGCAATAAGCAGTACTTC.

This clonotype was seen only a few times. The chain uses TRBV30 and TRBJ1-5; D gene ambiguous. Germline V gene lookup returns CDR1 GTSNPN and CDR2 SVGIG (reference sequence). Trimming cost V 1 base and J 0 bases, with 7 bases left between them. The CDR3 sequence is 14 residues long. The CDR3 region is CAWSGVNSNQPQHF. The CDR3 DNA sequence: TGTGCCTGGAGTGGGGTGAATAGCAATCAGCCCCAGCATTTT.

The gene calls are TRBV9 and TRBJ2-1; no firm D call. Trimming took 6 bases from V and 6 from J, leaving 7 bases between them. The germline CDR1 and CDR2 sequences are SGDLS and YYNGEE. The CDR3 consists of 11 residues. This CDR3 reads CASNSGNEQFF. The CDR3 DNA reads TGTGCCAGCAACTCCGGCAATGAGCAGTTCTTC.

CDR3 loop: CASSLDGTVLGGNTIYF. CDR3 coding DNA: TGTGCCAGCAGCTTGGATGGGACGGTCCTAGGGGGAAACACCATATATTTT. V gene TRBV7-8 combines with J gene TRBJ1-3; TRBD1 is a possible D gene (5 bases). V lost 3 bases and J lost 4, with 19 bases in between. The CDR3 length is 17 residues. The germline CDR1 and CDR2 sequences are SGHVS and FQNEAQ.

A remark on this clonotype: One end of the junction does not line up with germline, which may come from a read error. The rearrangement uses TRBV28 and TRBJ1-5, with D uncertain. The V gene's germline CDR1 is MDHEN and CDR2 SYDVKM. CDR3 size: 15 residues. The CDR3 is CTSTTLREGNQPQHF. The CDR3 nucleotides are TGTACCAGCACCACCCTTCGGGAGGGCAATCAGCCCCAGCATTTT. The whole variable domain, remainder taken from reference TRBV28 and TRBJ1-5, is DVKVTQSSRYLVKRTGEKVFLECVQDMDHENMFWYRQDPGLGLRLIYFSYDVKMKEKGDIPEGYSVSREKKERFSLILESASTNQTSMYLCTSTTLREGNQPQHFGDGTRLSIL.

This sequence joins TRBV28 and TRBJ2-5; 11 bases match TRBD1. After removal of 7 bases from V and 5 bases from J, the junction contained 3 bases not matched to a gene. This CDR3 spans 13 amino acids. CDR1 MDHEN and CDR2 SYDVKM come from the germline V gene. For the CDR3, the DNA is TGTGCCAGCAAGGGGACAGGGGGTGAGACCCAGTACTTC. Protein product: CASKGTGGETQYF.

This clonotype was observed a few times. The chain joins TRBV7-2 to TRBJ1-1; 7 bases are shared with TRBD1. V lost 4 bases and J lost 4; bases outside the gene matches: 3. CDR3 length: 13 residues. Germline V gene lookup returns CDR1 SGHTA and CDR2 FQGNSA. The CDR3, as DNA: TGTGCCAGCAGCTACCAGGGGGGCACTGAAGCTTTCTTT. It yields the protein CASSYQGGTEAFF.

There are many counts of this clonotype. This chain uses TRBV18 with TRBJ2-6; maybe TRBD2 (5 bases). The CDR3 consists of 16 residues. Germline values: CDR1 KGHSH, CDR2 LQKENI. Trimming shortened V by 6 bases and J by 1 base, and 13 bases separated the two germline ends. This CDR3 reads CASSINGESGANVLTF. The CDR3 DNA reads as TGTGCCAGCTCGATCAACGGGGAGTCTGGGGCCAACGTCCTGACTTTC.

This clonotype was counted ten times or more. CDR3 amino acids: CASSWGRTGLIGYEQYF. CDR3 DNA: TGCGCCAGCAGCTGGGGACGGACAGGGTTGATTGGGTACGAGCAGTACTTC. This chain connects TRBV5-1 to TRBJ2-7, with 8 bases fitting TRBD1. With 3 bases clipped from V and 4 bases from J, the junction kept 15 bases outside the gene matches. The CDR3 has 17 amino acids. Germline V gene data show CDR1 as SGHRS and CDR2 as YFSETQ.

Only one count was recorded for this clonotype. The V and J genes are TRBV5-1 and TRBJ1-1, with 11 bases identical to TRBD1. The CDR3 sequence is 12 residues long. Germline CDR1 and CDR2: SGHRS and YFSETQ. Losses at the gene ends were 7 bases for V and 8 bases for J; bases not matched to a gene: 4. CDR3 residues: CASGGQGAEAFF. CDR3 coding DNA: TGCGCCAGCGGCGGACAGGGGGCGGAAGCTTTCTTT. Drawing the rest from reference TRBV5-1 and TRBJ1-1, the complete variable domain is KAGVTQTPRYLIKTRGQQVTLSCSPISGHRSVSWYQQTPGQGLQFLFEYFSETQRNKGNFPGRFSGRQFSNSRSEMNVSTLELGDSALYLCASGGQGAEAFFGQGTRLTVV.

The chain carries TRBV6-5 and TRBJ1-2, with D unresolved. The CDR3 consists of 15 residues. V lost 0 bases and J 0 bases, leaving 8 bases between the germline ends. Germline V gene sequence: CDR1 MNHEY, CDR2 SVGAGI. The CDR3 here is CASSYSGRANYGYTF. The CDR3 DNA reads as TGTGCCAGCAGTTACTCTGGACGGGCTAACTATGGCTACACCTTC.

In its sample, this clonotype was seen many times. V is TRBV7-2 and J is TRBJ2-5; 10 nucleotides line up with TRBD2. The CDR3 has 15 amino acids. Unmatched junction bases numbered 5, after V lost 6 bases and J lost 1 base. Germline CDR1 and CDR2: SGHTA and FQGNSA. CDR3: CASRRGLAAQETQYF. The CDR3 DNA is TGTGCCAGCAGGCGAGGACTAGCGGCCCAAGAGACCCAGTACTTC.

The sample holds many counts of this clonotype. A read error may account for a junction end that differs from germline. The CDR3 DNA sequence: TGTGCCAGCAGTCCCCGGCTGCGGGGCTTGATTCCTGGTGCCAACGTCCTGACTTTC. It encodes CASSPRLRGLIPGANVLTF. The V and J genes are TRBV27 and TRBJ2-6; D possibly corresponds to TRBD2 (6 bases). CDR3 length: 19 residues. Germline V gives CDR1 MNHEY, CDR2 SMNVEV (reference sequence).

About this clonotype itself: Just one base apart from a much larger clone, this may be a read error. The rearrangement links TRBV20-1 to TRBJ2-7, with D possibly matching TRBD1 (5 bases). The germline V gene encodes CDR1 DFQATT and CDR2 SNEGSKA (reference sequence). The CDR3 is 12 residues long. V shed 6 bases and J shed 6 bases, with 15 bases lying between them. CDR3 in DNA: TGCAGTGCCCTCGGACATCGCTTCGAGCAGTACTTC. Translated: CSALGHRFEQYF.

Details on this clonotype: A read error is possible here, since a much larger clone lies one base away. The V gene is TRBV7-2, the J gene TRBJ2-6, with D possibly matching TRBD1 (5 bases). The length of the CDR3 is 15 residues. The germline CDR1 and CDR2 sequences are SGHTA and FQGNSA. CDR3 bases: TGTGCCAGCAGCCCCGTGAGCTCTGGGGCCAACGTCCCGACTTTC. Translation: CASSPVSSGANVPTF.

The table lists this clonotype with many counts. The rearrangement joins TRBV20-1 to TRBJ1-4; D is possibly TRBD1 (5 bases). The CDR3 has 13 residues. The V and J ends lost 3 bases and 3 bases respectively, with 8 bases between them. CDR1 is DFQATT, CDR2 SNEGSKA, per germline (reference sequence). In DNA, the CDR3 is TGCAGTGCTAGGGTGGGGGCTAATGAAAAACTGTTTTTT. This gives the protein CSARVGANEKLFF.

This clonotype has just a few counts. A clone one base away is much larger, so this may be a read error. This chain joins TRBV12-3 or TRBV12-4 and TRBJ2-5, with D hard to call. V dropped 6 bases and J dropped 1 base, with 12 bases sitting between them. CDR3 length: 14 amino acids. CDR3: CASSPRWTQETQYF. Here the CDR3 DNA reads TGTGCCAGCAGCCCCCGGTGGACCCAAGAGACCCAGTACTTC.

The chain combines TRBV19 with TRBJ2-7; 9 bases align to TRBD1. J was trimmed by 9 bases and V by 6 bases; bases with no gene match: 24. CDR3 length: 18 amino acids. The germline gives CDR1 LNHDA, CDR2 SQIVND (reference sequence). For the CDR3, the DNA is TGTGCCAGTAGCAGGCGGGGGAGGACAGGGGCAGGAGAAAGTGTGCAGTACTTC. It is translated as CASSRRGRTGAGESVQYF.

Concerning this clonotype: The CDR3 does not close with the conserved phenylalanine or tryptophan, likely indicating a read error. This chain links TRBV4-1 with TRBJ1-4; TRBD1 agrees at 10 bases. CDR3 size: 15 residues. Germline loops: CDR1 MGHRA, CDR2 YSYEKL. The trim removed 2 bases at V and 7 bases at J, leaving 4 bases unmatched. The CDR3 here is CASSQPGTGAEKLFC. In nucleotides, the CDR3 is TGCGCCAGCAGCCAACCCGGGACAGGGGCTGAAAAACTGTTTTGT.

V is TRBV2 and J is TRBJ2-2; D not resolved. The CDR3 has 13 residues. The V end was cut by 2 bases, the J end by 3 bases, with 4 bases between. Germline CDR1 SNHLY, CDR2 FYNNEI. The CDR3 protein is CASSESYTGELFF. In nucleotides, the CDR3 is TGTGCCAGCAGTGAATCCTACACCGGGGAGCTGTTTTTT.

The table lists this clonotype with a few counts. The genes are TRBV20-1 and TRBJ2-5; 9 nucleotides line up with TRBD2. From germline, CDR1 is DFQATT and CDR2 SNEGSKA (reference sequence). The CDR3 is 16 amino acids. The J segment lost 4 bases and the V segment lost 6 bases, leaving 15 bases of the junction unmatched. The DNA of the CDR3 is TGCAGTGCCGTCTCCGTTTTAGCGGGAGTACCAGAGACCCAGTACTTC. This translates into CSAVSVLAGVPETQYF.